The clone carrying this T cell receptor (beta chain) came up a few times. No antigen is known for it. The sample is drawn from a study of T-cell reconstitution after alpha-beta-depleted transplantation in children. Unique molecular identifiers featured in how the TCRbeta library was prepared. A single record per CDR3 protein comes from TCRdb applying MiXCR to the PCR reads. The sample lists some 840,000 distinct CDR3 sequences; approximately 15% were seen once. Between the trimmed V and J ends, which lost 5 bases and 4 bases, there was a span of 12 bases. The CDR3 loop spans 13 amino acids. General study results and limits: It was reported that alpha-beta T cells came from several hundred expanded graft clones (about two months after transplant). Among T cells one year after transplant, newly produced cells accounted for most counts and diversity. Some patients showed high day-60 TCRbeta diversity, which derived from surviving recipient T cells and thymic progenitors.

The chain recombines TRBV12-3 or TRBV12-4 with TRBJ2-7, with D possibly TRBD1 on 6 matching bases. The sequencing used PBMCs, mostly from graft donor cells, collected 360 days after TCRalphabeta/CD19-depleted stem cell transplant. The TCR comes from a male patient younger than 18 who had a stem cell transplant for acute lymphoblastic leukemia, so the T cells may come from the graft donor. This chain's CDR3 is CASSRTVRYEQYF. As DNA, the CDR3 is TGTGCCAGCAGTCGGACAGTAAGGTACGAGCAGTACTTC.